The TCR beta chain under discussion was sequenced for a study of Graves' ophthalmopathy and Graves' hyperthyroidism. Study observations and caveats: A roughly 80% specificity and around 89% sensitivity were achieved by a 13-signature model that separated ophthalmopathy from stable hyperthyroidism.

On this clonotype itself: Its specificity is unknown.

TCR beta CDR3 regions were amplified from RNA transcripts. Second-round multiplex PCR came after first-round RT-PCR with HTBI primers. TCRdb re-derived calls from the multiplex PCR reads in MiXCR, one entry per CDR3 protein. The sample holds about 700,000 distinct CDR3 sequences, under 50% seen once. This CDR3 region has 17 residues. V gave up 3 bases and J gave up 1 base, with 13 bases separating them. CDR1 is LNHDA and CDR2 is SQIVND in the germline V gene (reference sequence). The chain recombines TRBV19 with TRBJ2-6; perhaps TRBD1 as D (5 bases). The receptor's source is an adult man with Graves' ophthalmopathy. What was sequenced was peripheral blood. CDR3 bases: TGTGCCAGTAGTATTGGGGCCGGGCTTTCTGGGGCCAACGTCCTGACTTTC. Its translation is CASSIGAGLSGANVLTF. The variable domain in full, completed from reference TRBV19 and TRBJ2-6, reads DGGITQSPKYLFRKEGQNVTLSCEQNLNHDAMYWYRQDPGQGLRLIYYSQIVNDFQKGDIAEGYSVSREKKESFPLTVTSAQKNPTAFYLCASSIGAGLSGANVLTFGAGSRLTVL.